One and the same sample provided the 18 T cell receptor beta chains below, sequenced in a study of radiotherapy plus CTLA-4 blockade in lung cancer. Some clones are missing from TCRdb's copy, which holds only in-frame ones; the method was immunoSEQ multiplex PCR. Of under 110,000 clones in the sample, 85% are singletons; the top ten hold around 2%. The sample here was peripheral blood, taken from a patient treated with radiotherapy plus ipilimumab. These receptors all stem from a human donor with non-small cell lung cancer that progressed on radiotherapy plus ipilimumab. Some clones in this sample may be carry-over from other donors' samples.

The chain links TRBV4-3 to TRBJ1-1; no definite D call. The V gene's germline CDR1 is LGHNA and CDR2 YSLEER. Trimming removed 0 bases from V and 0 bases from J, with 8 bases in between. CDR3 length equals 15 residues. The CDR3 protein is CASSQDGRMNTEAFF. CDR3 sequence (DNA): TGCGCCAGCAGCCAAGATGGCAGGATGAACACTGAAGCTTTCTTT.

The CDR3, as DNA: TGCAGCGTTGAAAACAGGGGATCCGGGGAGCTGTTTTTT. Translating it yields CSVENRGSGELFF. The rearrangement links TRBV29-1 to TRBJ2-2; 7 nucleotides line up with TRBD1. V was pared by 2 bases and J by 6 bases, with 3 bases of the junction left unmatched. There are 13 residues in the CDR3. Germline V CDR1 and CDR2: SQVTM, ANQGSEA.

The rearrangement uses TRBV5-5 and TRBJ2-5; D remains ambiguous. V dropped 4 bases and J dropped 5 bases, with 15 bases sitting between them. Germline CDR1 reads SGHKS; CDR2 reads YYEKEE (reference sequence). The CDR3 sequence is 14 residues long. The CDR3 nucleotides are TGTGCCAGCAGCAATACAGCCCACGAGGAGACCCAGTACTTC. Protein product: CASSNTAHEETQYF.

The CDR3 DNA sequence: TGTGCCAGCAGCCCCCAGGGGGCGAGGAGCAATGAGCAGTTCTTC. Translation gives CASSPQGARSNEQFF. This chain links TRBV19 with TRBJ2-1, with TRBD1 matching over 8 bases. This CDR3 region has 15 residues. The trim removed 9 bases at V and 6 bases at J, leaving 13 bases unmatched. CDR1 is LNHDA and CDR2 is SQIVND in the germline V gene (reference sequence).

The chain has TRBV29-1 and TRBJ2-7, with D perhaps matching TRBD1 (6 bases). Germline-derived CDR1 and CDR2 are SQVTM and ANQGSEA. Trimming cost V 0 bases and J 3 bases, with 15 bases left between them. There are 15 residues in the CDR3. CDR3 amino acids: CSVEDSYQGNYEQYF. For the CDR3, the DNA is TGCAGCGTTGAAGATTCGTACCAGGGGAACTACGAGCAGTACTTC.

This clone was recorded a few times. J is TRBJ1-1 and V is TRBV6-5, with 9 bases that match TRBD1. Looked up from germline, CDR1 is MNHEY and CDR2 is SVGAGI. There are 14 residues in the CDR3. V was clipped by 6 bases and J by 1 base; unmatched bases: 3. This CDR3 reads CASSKGQGNTEAFF. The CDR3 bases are TGTGCCAGCAGCAAGGGACAGGGGAACACTGAAGCTTTCTTT.

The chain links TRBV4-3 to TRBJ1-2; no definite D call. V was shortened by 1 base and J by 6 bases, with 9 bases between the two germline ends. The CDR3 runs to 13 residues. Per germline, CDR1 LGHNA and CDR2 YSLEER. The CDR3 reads CASSQGKPDGYTF. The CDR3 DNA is TGCGCCAGCAGCCAAGGGAAGCCGGATGGCTACACCTTC.

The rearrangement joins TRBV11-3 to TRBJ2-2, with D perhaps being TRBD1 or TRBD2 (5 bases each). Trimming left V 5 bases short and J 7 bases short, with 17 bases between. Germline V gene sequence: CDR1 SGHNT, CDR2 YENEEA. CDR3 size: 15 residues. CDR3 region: CASSPGPGPIGELFF. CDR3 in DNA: TGTGCCAGCAGCCCCGGCCCGGGACCAATCGGGGAGCTGTTTTTT.

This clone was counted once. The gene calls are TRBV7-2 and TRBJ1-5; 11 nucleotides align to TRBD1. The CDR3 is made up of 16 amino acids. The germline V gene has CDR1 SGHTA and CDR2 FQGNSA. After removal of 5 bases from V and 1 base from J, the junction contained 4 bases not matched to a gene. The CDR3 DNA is TGTGCCAGCAGCCCGCGGACAGGGGGCAGCAATCAGCCCCAGCATTTT. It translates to CASSPRTGGSNQPQHF.

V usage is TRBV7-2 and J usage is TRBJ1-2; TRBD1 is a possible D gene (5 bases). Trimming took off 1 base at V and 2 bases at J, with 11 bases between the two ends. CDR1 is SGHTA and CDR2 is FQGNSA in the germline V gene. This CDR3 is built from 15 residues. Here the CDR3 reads CASSLGFTGNYGYTF. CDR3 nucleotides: TGTGCCAGCAGCTTAGGCTTCACAGGCAACTATGGCTACACCTTC.

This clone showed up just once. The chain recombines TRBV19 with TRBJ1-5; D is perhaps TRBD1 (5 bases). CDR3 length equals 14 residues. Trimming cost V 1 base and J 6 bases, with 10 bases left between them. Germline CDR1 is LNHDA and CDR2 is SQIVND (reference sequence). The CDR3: CASSIGTRSQPQHF. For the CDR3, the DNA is TGTGCCAGTAGTATAGGGACAAGGAGTCAGCCCCAGCATTTT.

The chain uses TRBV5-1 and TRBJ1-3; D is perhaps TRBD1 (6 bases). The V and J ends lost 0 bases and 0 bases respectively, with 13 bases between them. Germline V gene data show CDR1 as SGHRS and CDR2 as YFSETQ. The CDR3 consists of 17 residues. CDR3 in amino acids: CASSLAFSDSSGNTIYF. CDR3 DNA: TGCGCCAGCAGCTTGGCCTTCTCGGACAGCTCTGGAAACACCATATATTTT.

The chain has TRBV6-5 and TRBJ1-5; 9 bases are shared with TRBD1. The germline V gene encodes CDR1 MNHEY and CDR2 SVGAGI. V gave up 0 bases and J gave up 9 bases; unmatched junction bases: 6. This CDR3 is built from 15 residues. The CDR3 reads CASSYSGQGARPQHF. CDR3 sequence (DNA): TGTGCCAGCAGTTACTCGGGACAGGGCGCGCGGCCCCAGCATTTT.

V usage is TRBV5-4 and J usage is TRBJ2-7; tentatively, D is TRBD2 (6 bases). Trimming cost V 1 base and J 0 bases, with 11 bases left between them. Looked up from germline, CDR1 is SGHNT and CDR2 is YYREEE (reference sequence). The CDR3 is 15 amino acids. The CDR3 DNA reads TGTGCCAGCAGCTTGTGGCGGGGAAGCTCCTACGAGCAGTACTTC. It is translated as CASSLWRGSSYEQYF.

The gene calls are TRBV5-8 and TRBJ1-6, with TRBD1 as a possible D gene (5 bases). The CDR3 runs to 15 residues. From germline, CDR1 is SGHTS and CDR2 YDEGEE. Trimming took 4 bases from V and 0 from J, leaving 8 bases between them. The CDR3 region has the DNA TGTGCCAGCAGCGGGGGGAGCTCCTATAATTCACCCCTCCACTTT. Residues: CASSGGSSYNSPLHF.

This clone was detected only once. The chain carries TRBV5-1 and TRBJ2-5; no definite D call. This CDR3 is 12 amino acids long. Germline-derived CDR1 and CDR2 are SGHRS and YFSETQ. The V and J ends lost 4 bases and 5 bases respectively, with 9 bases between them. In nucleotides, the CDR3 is TGCGCCAGCAGCACCCACGGGGAGACCCAGTACTTC. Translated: CASSTHGETQYF.

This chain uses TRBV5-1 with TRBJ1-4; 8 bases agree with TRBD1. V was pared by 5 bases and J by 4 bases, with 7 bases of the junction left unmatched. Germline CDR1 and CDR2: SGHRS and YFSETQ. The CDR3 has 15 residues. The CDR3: CASSTGQGNNEKLFF. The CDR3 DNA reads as TGCGCCAGCAGTACCGGACAGGGCAATAATGAAAAACTGTTTTTT.

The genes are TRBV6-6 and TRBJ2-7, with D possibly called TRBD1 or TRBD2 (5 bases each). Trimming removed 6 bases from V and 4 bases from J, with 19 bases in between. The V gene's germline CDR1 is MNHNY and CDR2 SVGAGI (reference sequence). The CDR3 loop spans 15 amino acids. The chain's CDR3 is CASRDTGRGGYEQYF. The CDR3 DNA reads TGTGCCAGCAGAGATACCGGACGGGGCGGGTACGAGCAGTACTTC.